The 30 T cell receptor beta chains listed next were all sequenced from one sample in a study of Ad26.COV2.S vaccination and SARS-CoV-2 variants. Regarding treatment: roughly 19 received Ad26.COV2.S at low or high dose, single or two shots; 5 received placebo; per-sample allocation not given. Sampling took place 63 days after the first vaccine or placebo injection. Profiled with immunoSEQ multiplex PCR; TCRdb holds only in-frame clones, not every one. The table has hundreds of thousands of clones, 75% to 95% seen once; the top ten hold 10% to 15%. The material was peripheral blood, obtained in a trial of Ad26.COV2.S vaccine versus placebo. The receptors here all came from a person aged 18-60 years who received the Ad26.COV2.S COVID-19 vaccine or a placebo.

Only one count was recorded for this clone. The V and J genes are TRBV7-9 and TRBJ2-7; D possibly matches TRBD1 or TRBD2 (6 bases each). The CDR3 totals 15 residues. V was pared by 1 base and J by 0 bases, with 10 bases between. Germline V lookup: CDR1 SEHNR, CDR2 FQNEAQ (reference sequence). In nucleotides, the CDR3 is TGTGCCAGCAGCTTAGGGCGGGACAACTCCTACGAGCAGTACTTC. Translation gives CASSLGRDNSYEQYF.

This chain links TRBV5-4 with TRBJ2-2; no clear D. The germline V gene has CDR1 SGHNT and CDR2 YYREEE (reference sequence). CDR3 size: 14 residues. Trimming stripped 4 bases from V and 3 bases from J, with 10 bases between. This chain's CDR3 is CASSLDLYTGELFF. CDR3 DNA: TGTGCCAGCAGCCTCGACCTTTACACCGGGGAGCTGTTTTTT.

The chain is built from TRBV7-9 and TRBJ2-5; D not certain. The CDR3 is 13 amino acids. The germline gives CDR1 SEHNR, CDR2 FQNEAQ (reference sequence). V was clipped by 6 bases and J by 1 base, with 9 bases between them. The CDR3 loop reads CASSFQSQETQYF. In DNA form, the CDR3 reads TGTGCCAGCAGTTTCCAGTCCCAAGAGACCCAGTACTTC.

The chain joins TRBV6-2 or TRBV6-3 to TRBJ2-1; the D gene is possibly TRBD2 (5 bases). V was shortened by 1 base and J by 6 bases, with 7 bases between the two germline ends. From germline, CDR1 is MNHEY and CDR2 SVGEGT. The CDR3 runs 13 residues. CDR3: CASSYFGSNEQFF. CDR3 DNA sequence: TGTGCCAGCAGTTACTTTGGGAGCAATGAGCAGTTCTTC.

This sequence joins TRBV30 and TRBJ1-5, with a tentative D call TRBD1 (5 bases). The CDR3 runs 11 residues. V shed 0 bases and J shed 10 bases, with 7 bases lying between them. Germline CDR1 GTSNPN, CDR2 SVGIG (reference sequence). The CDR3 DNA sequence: TGTGCCTGGAGTGTAGGGGACCCCCAGCATTTT. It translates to CAWSVGDPQHF.

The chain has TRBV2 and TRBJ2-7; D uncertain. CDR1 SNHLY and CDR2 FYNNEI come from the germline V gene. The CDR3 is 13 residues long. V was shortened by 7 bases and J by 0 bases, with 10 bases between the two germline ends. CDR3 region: CASNKRISYEQYF. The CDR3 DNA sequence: TGTGCCAGCAATAAGCGCATCTCCTACGAGCAGTACTTC.

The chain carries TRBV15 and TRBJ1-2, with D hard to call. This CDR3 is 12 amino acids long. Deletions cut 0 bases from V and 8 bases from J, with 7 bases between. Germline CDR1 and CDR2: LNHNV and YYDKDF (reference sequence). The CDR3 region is CATSRDQVGYTF. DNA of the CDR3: TGTGCCACCAGCAGAGATCAAGTGGGCTACACCTTC. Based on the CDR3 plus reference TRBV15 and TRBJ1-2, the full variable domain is DAMVIQNPRYQVTQFGKPVTLSCSQTLNHNVMYWYQQKSSQAPKLLFHYYDKDFNNEADTPDNFQSRRPNTSFCFLDIRSPGLGDTAMYLCATSRDQVGYTFGSGTRLTVV.

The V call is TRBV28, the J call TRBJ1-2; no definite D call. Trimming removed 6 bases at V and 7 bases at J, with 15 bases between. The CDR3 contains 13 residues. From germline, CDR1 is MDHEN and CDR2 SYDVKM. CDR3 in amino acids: CASSPPQVSGYTF. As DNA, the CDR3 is TGTGCCAGCAGCCCGCCCCAAGTTAGTGGCTACACCTTC.

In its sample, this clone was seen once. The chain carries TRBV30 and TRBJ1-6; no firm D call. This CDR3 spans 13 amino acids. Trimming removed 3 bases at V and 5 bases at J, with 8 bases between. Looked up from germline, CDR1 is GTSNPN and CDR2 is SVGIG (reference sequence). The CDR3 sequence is CAWRLVNNSPLHF. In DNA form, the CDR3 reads TGTGCCTGGAGACTCGTCAATAATTCACCCCTCCACTTT.

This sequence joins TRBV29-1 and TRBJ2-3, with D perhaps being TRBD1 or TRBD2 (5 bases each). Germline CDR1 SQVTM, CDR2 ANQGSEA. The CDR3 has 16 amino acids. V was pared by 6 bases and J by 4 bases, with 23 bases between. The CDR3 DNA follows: TGCAGCGTCCCGGTTGAGGGCAGGGTAGGGCCAGATACGCAGTATTTT. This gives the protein CSVPVEGRVGPDTQYF.

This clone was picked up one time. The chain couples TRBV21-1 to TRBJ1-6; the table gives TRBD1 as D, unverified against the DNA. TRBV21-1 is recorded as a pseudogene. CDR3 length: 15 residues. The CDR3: CASSKGDRDNSPLHF. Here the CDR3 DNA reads TGTGCCAGCAGCAAAGGAGACAGGGATAATTCACCCCTCCACTTT.

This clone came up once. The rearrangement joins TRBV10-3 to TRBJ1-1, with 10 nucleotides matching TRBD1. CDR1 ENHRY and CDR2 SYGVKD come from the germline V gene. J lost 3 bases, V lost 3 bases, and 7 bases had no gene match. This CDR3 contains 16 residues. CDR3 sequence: CAISDRDRGWDTEAFF. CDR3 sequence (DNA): TGTGCCATCAGTGACCGGGACAGGGGTTGGGACACTGAAGCTTTCTTT.

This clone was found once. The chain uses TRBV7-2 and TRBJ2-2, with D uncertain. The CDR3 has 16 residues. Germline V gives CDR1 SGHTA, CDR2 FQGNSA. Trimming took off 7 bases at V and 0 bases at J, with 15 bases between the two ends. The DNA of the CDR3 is TGTGCCAGCACCCCCGGTAACGGAGCGAACACCGGGGAGCTGTTTTTT. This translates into CASTPGNGANTGELFF.

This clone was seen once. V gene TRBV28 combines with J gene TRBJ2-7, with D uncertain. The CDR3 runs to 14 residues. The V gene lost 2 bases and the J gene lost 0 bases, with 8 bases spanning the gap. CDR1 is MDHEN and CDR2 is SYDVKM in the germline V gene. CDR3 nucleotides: TGTGCCAGCAGTTTACCCGGCAGCTCCTACGAGCAGTACTTC. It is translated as CASSLPGSSYEQYF.

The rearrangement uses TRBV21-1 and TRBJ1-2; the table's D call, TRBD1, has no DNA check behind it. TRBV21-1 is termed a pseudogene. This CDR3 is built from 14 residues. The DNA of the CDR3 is TGTGCCAGCGATCGGGACAGGGGGGGCTATGGCTACACCTTC. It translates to CASDRDRGGYGYTF.

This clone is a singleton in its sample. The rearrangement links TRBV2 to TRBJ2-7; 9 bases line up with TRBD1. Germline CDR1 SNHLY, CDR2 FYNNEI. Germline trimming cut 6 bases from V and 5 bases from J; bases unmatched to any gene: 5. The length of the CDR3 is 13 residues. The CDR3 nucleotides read TGTGCCAGCAGAACAGGGGGCTGGGACGAGCAGTACTTC. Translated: CASRTGGWDEQYF.

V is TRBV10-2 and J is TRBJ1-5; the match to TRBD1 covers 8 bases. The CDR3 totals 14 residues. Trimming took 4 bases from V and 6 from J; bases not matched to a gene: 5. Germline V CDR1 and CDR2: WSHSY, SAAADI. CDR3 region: CASSGGQGGQPQHF. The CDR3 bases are TGCGCCAGCAGTGGAGGACAGGGCGGTCAGCCCCAGCATTTT.

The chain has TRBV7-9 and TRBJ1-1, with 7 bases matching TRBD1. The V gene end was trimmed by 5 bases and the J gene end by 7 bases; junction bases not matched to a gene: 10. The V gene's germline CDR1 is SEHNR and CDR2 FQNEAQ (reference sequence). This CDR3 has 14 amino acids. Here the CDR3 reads CASSQGQPVLEAFF. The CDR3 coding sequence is TGTGCCAGCAGCCAGGGACAGCCAGTCCTTGAAGCTTTCTTT.

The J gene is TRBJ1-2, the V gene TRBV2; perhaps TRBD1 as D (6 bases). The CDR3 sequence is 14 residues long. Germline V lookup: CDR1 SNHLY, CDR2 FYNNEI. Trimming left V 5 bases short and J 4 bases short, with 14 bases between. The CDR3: CASSQIDRTYGYTF. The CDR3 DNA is TGTGCCAGCAGTCAAATTGACAGGACCTATGGCTACACCTTC.

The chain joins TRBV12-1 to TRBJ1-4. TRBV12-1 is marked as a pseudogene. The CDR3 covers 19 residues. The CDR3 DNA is TGTGCCAGCAGCTTTAAATACAACAAAGGGAGGTTAGCTAATGAAAAACTGTTTTTT. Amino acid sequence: CASSFKYNKGRLANEKLFF.

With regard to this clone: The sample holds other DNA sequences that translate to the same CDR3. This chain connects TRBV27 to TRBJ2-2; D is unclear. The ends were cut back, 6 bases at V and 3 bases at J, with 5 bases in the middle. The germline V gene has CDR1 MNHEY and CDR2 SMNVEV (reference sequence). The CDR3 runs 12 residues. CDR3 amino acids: CASSSYTGELFF. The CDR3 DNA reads TGTGCCAGCAGCTCCTACACCGGGGAGCTGTTTTTT.

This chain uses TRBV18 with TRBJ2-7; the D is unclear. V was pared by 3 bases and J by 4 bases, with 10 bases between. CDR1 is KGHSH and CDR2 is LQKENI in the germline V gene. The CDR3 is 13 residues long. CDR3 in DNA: TGTGCCAGCTCACCCGCTGACCCATACGAGCAGTACTTC. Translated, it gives CASSPADPYEQYF.

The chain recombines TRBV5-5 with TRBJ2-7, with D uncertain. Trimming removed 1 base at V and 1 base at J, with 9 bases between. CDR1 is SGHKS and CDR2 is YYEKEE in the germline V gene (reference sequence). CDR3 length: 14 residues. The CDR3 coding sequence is TGTGCCAGCAGCTTGAATGGGGTTTCCTACGAGCAGTACTTC. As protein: CASSLNGVSYEQYF.

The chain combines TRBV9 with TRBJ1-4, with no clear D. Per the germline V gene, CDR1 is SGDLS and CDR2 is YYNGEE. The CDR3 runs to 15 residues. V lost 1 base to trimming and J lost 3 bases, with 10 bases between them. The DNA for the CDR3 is TGTGCCAGCAGCGTACTTTCACGGCCTAATGAAAAACTGTTTTTT. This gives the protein CASSVLSRPNEKLFF.

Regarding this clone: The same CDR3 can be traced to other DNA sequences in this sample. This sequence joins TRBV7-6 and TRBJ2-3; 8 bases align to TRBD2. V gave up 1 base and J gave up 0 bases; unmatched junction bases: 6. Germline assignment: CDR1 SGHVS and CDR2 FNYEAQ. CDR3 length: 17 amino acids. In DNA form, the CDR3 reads TGTGCCAGCAGCTTAGGTTCTAGCGGGTCTAGCACAGATACGCAGTATTTT. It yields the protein CASSLGSSGSSTDTQYF.

The CDR3 loop reads CASSPTGVPDTQYF. As DNA, the CDR3 is TGTGCCAGCAGCCCAACAGGGGTCCCAGATACGCAGTATTTT. The chain uses TRBV6-5 and TRBJ2-3; the match to TRBD1 covers 7 bases. Trimming at V came to 6 bases and at J to 4 bases, leaving 7 bases not matched to a gene. This CDR3 region has 14 residues. Germline CDR1 is MNHEY and CDR2 is SVGAGI.

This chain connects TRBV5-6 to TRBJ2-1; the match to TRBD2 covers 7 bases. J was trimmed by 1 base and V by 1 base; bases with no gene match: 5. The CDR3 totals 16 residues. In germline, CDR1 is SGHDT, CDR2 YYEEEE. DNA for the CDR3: TGTGCCAGCAGCTTGTTGGCGGGAGCTTCCTACAATGAGCAGTTCTTC. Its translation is CASSLLAGASYNEQFF.

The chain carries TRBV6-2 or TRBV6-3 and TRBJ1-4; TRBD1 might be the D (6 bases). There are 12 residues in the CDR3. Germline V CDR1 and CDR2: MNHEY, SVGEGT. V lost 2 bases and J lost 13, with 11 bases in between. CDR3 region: CASSYARGGLFF. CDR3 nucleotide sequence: TGTGCCAGCAGTTACGCCAGGGGCGGACTGTTTTTT.

As DNA, the CDR3 is TGTGCTAGTGGGGAGAGTGGGCTAGGGCCGGGGGACGAGCAGTACTTC. It is translated as CASGESGLGPGDEQYF. The chain employs TRBV12-5 and TRBJ2-7; possible D gene TRBD2, 6 bases. The CDR3 runs to 16 residues. Trimming removed 6 bases at V and 5 bases at J, with 23 bases between. Germline CDR1 LGHNT, CDR2 FRNRAP.

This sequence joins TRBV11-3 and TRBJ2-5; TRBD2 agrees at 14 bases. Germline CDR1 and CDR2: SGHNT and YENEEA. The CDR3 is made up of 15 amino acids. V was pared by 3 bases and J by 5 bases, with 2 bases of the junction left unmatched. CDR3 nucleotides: TGTGCCAGCAGCTTCGGGACTAGCGGGAGTGAGACCCAGTACTTC. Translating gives CASSFGTSGSETQYF.